These 23 T cell receptor beta chains were sequenced from one sample in a study of blood T cells in healthy people across ages. Combining a sample-barcoded 5' primer with a J-beta primer mix, a second PCR ran for 7 to 11 cycles. TCRdb re-analysed the 5' RACE reads in MiXCR, keeping a single row per CDR3 protein. Of approximately 800,000 distinct CDR3 sequences detected, more than 25% appear once; the ten largest clones hold 2.5% to 3.5%. This sample also belongs to another study, concerning T cells of mothers and their children.

The sample comprised blood. Every receptor here comes from a boy younger than 18 in good health.

The chain employs TRBV20-1 and TRBJ1-4, with TRBD1 matching over 8 bases. V dropped 3 bases and J dropped 5; count of bases not matched to a gene: 5. CDR1 is DFQATT, CDR2 SNEGSKA, per germline (reference sequence). There are 14 residues in the CDR3. The CDR3 is CSASGQGRNEKLFF. The CDR3 DNA is TGCAGTGCTAGCGGACAGGGACGGAATGAAAAACTGTTTTTT.

Points on this clonotype: The junction departs from germline at one end; a sequencing error may be responsible. For the CDR3, the DNA is TGCCGGGTGGGTCCTAACTATGGCTACACCTTC. Protein: CRVGPNYGYTF. V usage is TRBV28 and J usage is TRBJ1-2; D gene unclear. CDR1 is MDHEN and CDR2 is SYDVKM in the germline V gene. The CDR3 is made up of 11 amino acids.

The chain uses TRBV5-1 and TRBJ2-7, with 9 nucleotides matching TRBD1. This CDR3 comprises 16 residues. In germline, CDR1 is SGHRS, CDR2 YFSETQ. V shed 5 bases and J 5 bases; nucleotides not matched to a gene: 14. The DNA of the CDR3 is TGCGCCAGCAGGTGGGAACCGACAGGGGGTCAGGACGAGCAGTACTTC. Amino acid sequence: CASRWEPTGGQDEQYF.

This clonotype was seen a handful of times. CDR3 DNA: TGTGCCAGCAACTTTGACGGGAGCTCCTACGAGCAGTACTTC. Protein product: CASNFDGSSYEQYF. This chain joins TRBV6-6 and TRBJ2-7, with D tentatively TRBD2 (6 bases). Germline values: CDR1 MNHNY, CDR2 SVGAGI (reference sequence). The CDR3 extends over 14 amino acids. The V end lost 7 bases, the J end lost 0 bases, and 13 bases lay between the germline ends.

A note on this clonotype: At one end the junction does not follow the germline gene, possibly because of a read error. This chain connects TRBV27 to TRBJ2-2; the D gene is possibly TRBD2 (5 bases). CDR1 is MNHEY, CDR2 SMNVEV, per germline (reference sequence). There are 16 residues in the CDR3. The CDR3 here is CASSEALTPRTGELFF. DNA of the CDR3: TGTGCCAGCAGCGAAGCCTTGACGCCGCGGACCGGGGAGCTGTTCTTT.

This rearrangement joins TRBV14 to TRBJ2-5; D is undetermined. Trimming took 1 base from V and 8 from J, leaving 14 bases between them. Germline V CDR1 and CDR2: SGHDN, FVKESK. The CDR3 covers 14 residues. This chain's CDR3 is CASSQGFERGTQYF. The CDR3, as DNA: TGTGCCAGCAGCCAAGGTTTCGAGAGAGGAACCCAGTACTTC.

There are a few counts of this clonotype. One end of the junction varies from germline; a read error may be responsible. The chain recombines TRBV4-1 with TRBJ1-1; 7 nucleotides agree with TRBD1. The germline V gene encodes CDR1 MGHRA and CDR2 YSYEKL. This CDR3 has 13 residues. CDR3 sequence (DNA): TGCGCCAGCAGCGAAGAGGGGGCTACTGAAGCTTTCTTT. It is translated as CASSEEGATEAFF.

This rearrangement joins TRBV6-5 to TRBJ2-3; D is undetermined. The germline V and J ends were trimmed by 6 bases and 2 bases, with 6 bases remaining between them. Germline V gene lookup returns CDR1 MNHEY and CDR2 SVGAGI. The CDR3 loop spans 12 amino acids. As DNA, the CDR3 is TGTGCCAGCAGGGGGTACACAGATACGCAGTATTTT. This codes for CASRGYTDTQYF.

The rearrangement uses TRBV27 and TRBJ2-1; tentative D call: TRBD1 (6 bases). The CDR3 is made up of 13 amino acids. V lost 4 bases to trimming and J lost 7 bases, with 11 bases between them. The germline gives CDR1 MNHEY, CDR2 SMNVEV (reference sequence). CDR3 amino acids: CASSSSGANEQFF. CDR3 sequence (DNA): TGTGCCAGCAGTTCATCAGGGGCGAATGAGCAGTTCTTC.

This chain links TRBV10-3 with TRBJ1-2; 7 nucleotides match TRBD1. CDR3 length equals 14 residues. Trimming cost V 0 bases and J 4 bases; bases outside gene matches: 2. CDR1 and CDR2 from the germline V gene are ENHRY and SYGVKD. The CDR3 DNA is TGTGCCATCAGTGAGTCGCGGACAGGCTATGGCTACACCTTC. It codes for CAISESRTGYGYTF.

In this sample, this clonotype turned up a few times. A junction end diverges from the germline sequence, so it may reflect a read error. The chain carries TRBV9 and TRBJ2-3, with D maybe TRBD1 (6 bases). The CDR3 spans 12 residues. CDR1 is SGDLS and CDR2 is YYNGEE in the germline V gene. The CDR3 is CACSPGQDTQYF. The CDR3 nucleotides are TGTGCCTGCAGCCCTGGACAGGATACGCAGTATTTT.

The V gene is TRBV4-2, the J gene TRBJ2-7, with 13 positions matching TRBD2. Near its end, the DNA agrees better with TRBJ2-1, so the J call may be wrong. CDR1 LGHNA and CDR2 YNFKEQ come from the germline V gene. The CDR3 spans 17 residues. The CDR3 DNA sequence: TGTGCCAGCAGCTCCACTAGCGGGGGGGTCGGATACAATGAGCAGTTCTTC. This codes for CASSSTSGGVGYNEQFF.

The chain couples TRBV29-1 to TRBJ1-1; D is uncertain. CDR1 is SQVTM, CDR2 ANQGSEA, per germline. V shed 8 bases and J shed 3 bases, with 16 bases lying between them. The CDR3 is 13 residues long. CDR3 loop: CSSMLRLDTEAFF. CDR3 coding DNA: TGCAGCAGTATGCTGCGGCTCGACACTGAAGCTTTCTTT.

The sample holds many counts of this clonotype. The chain recombines TRBV7-9 with TRBJ2-1, with 8 nucleotides matching TRBD2. V lost 1 base, J lost 1 base, and 0 bases stayed unmatched. Germline CDR1 SEHNR, CDR2 FQNEAQ (reference sequence). The CDR3 runs to 15 residues. The CDR3 region has the DNA TGTGCCAGCAGCTTAGGCGGGGGGTCCTACAATGAGCAGTTCTTC. Its translation is CASSLGGGSYNEQFF.

This clonotype was observed once. The J gene is TRBJ2-1, the V gene TRBV7-2, with 9 bases aligning to TRBD1. The end of the DNA is better explained by TRBJ2-5, so the J call may be wrong. CDR3 length: 15 residues. Germline assignment: CDR1 SGHTA and CDR2 FQGNSA. CDR3 nucleotide sequence: TGTGCCAGCACCCCAACAGGGGGCCCCCAAGAGACCCAGTACTTC. It translates to CASTPTGGPQETQYF.

This clonotype was seen a few times. The chain has TRBV7-9 and TRBJ1-4; D might be TRBD1 (6 bases). Trimming removed 5 bases at V and 6 bases at J, with 16 bases between. There are 15 residues in the CDR3. Germline CDR1 reads SEHNR; CDR2 reads FQNEAQ (reference sequence). The CDR3 loop reads CASSRHSPGDEKLFF. CDR3 bases: TGTGCCAGCAGCCGTCACTCACCAGGGGATGAAAAACTGTTTTTT.

This clonotype was counted a few times. CDR3 residues: CASSGQQAYGYTF. The DNA of the CDR3 is TGTGCCAGCAGCGGACAACAGGCATACGGCTACACCTTC. This chain connects TRBV9 to TRBJ1-2; maybe TRBD1 (5 bases). Germline lookup yields CDR1 SGDLS and CDR2 YYNGEE. The V gene lost 3 bases and the J gene lost 8 bases, with 14 bases spanning the gap. The CDR3 runs to 13 residues.

V and J are TRBV4-1 and TRBJ1-4; no clear D. With 5 bases removed from V and 3 bases from J, the gap between germline ends came to 7 bases. CDR3 length: 13 amino acids. Germline assignment: CDR1 MGHRA and CDR2 YSYEKL. CDR3 sequence reads: CASSSGANEKLFF. Written as DNA, the CDR3 is TGCGCCAGCAGCTCCGGGGCTAATGAAAAACTGTTTTTT.

This clonotype showed up just a few times. This chain joins TRBV3-1 and TRBJ2-5; the match to TRBD1 covers 7 bases. This CDR3 has 17 amino acids. Per germline, CDR1 LGHDT and CDR2 YNNKEL (reference sequence). V trimming: 4 bases; J trimming: 2 bases; junction bases outside the gene matches: 13. In nucleotides, the CDR3 is TGTGCCAGCAGCCTCAAGACCCCCAGGGGGTTTCAAGAGACCCAGTACTTC. Translating it yields CASSLKTPRGFQETQYF.

This sequence joins TRBV4-3 and TRBJ2-1, with D uncertain. This CDR3 has 14 residues. Germline CDR1 LGHNA, CDR2 YSLEER. V was cut by 4 bases and J by 5 bases, with 12 bases left in between. DNA for the CDR3: TGCGCCAGCAGCCGATCGATGGTCGACAATGAGCAGTTCTTC. Translating gives CASSRSMVDNEQFF.

There are a few counts of this clonotype. V and J are TRBV7-9 and TRBJ2-1; 7 nucleotides agree with TRBD1. The J call may be incorrect, as the DNA end agrees better with TRBJ2-5. The CDR3 runs 13 residues. CDR1 is SEHNR, CDR2 FQNEAQ, per germline (reference sequence). Here the CDR3 reads CASCDRVGETQYF. As DNA, the CDR3 is TGTGCCAGCTGTGACAGGGTTGGGGAGACCCAGTACTTC.

This clonotype has only a few counts. The V gene is TRBV5-1, the J gene TRBJ2-3; D remains unclear. The CDR3 runs to 13 residues. Trimming removed 3 bases from V and 3 bases from J, with 8 bases in between. The germline gives CDR1 SGHRS, CDR2 YFSETQ. CDR3 sequence reads: CASSSLMTDTQYF. CDR3 in DNA: TGCGCCAGCAGCTCCCTGATGACAGATACGCAGTATTTT.

V gene TRBV7-9 combines with J gene TRBJ1-4, with 8 bases aligning to TRBD1. V lost 0 bases and J lost 5; bases outside the gene matches: 2. There are 15 residues in the CDR3. CDR1 is SEHNR, CDR2 FQNEAQ, per germline (reference sequence). This CDR3 is CASSLAWTGNEKLFF. The CDR3 DNA is TGTGCCAGCAGCTTAGCTTGGACAGGGAATGAAAAACTGTTTTTT.